Sequencing of this T cell receptor beta chain was carried out in a study of T-cell memory formation after mild COVID-19. Using its own MiXCR run on the 5' RACE reads, TCRdb lists one record per CDR3 protein. The sample contains more than 150,000 distinct CDR3 sequences, 9.5% to 13% of which appear only once. Trimming stripped 0 bases from V and 8 bases from J, with 10 bases between. CDR3 size: 13 residues. Germline loops: CDR1 LGHNA, CDR2 YSLEER. The specimen was PBMCs or a T cell subset sorted from them (not recorded which). The J gene is TRBJ1-1, the V gene TRBV4-3; no clear D. This sequence was found in a man between 18 and 35 years old who had mild COVID-19 (a few samples of this study predate the infection). Cell type and time point are not known. Written as DNA, the CDR3 is TGCGCCAGCAGCCAAGAGACAAGGGCGGAAGCTTTCTTT. This sequence encodes CASSQETRAEAFF.